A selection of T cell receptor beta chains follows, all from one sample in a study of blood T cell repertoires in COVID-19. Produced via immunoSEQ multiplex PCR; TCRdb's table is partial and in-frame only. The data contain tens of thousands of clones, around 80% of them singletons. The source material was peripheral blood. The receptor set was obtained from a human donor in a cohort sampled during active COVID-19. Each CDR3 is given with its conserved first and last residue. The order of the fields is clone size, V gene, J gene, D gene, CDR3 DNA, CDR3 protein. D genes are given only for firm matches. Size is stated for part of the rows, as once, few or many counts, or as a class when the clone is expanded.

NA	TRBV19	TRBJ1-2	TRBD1	TGTGCCAGTAGTCCGATGACAGGGCAGACTAACTATGGCTACACCTTC	CASSPMTGQTNYGYTF
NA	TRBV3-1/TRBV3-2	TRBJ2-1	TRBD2	TGTGCCAGCAGCCAAGATGCCCAGCGGGGTTCCTCCTACAATGAGCAGTTCTTC	CASSQDAQRGSSYNEQFF
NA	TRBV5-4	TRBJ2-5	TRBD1	TGTGCCAGCAGCCGGGACAGACAAGAGACCCAGTACTTC	CASSRDRQETQYF
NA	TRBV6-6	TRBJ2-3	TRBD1	TGTGCCAGCAGACAAGGGGGCGCGGGAGATACGCAGTATTTT	CASRQGGAGDTQYF
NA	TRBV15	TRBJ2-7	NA	TGTGCCACCAGCAGAGATCTTGCGGCCTCCTACGAGCAGTACTTC	CATSRDLAASYEQYF
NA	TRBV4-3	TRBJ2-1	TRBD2	TGCGCCAGCAGCCTACTAGCGGGAGAGCCCTACAATGAGCAGTTCTTC	CASSLLAGEPYNEQFF
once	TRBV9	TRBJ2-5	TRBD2	TGTGCCAGCAGCGTAAGGGTGGGAGGGGAGACCCAGTACTTC	CASSVRVGGETQYF
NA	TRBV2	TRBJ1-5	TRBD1	TGTGCCAGCAGTATGACAGGGGACCAGCATTTT	CASSMTGDQHF
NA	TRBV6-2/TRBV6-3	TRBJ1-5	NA	TGTGCCAGCAGTTACCCGGCGGGGGGGTATCAGCCCCAGCATTTT	CASSYPAGGYQPQHF
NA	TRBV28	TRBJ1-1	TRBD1	TGTGCCAGCAGCCTCCCGGGGACAGACCTCTTTACTGAAGCTTTCTTT	CASSLPGTDLFTEAFF
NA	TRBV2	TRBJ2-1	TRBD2	TGTGCCAGTACAACTGAGCGGGAGGCATCCTACAATGAGCAGTTCTTC	CASTTEREASYNEQFF
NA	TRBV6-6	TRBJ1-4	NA	TGTGCCAGCAAAATACAAGGACAGATCAATGAAAAACTGTTTTTT	CASKIQGQINEKLFF
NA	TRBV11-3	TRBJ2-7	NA	TGTGCCAGCAGCAGGAGGGGCACTAGCTCCTACGAGCAGTACTTC	CASSRRGTSSYEQYF
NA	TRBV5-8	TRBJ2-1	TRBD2	TGTGCCAGCAGCGTACTAGCGACAAATGAGCAGTTCTTC	CASSVLATNEQFF
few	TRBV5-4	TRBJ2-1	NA	TGTGCCAGCAGCTTGATGGAGGTTCTTACCTACAATGAGCAGTTCTTC	CASSLMEVLTYNEQFF
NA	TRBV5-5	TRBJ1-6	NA	TGTGCCAGCAGCTGGACTGGCGGGTCACCCCTCCACTTT	CASSWTGGSPLHF
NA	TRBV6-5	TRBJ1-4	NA	TGTGCCAGCAGAGACGGGGGGGCCGGTAATGAAAAACTGTTTTTT	CASRDGGAGNEKLFF
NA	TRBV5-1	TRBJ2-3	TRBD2	TGCGCCAGCAGCCTTGGACTAGCAAGAGATACGCAGTATTTT	CASSLGLARDTQYF
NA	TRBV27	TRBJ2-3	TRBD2	TGTGCCAGCAGTTTAGTTAGGACTAGCGGACTCACAGATACGCAGTATTTT	CASSLVRTSGLTDTQYF
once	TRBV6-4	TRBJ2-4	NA	TGTGCCAGCAGTGACTCGGGCGCGGCCAAAAACATTCAGTACTTC	CASSDSGAAKNIQYF
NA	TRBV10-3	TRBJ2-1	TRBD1	TGTGCCACTGAACCCGGGACAGCGATCAATGAGCAGTTCTTC	CATEPGTAINEQFF
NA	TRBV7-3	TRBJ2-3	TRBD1	TGTGCCAGCAGCCCGGGGGTCAGGGGGCTGAGCGCAGATACGCAGTATTTT	CASSPGVRGLSADTQYF
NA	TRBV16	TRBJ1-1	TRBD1	TGTGCCAGCGGGAAGAACAGGGGTTTCACTGAAGCTTTCTTT	CASGKNRGFTEAFF
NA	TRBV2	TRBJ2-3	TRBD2	TGTGCCAGCAACCTGATTGGGGGGGAGGCAGATACGCAGTATTTT	CASNLIGGEADTQYF
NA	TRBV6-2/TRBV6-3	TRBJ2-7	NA	TGTGCCAGCAGTTACCCGACTGACGGAAACTCCTACGAGCAGTACTTC	CASSYPTDGNSYEQYF
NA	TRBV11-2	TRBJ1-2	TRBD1	TGTGCCAGCAGCGCGGGACAGGGAAACTATGGCTACACCTTC	CASSAGQGNYGYTF
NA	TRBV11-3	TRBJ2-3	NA	TGTGCCAGCAGCTTCTCCGGGTCCGGCACAGATACGCAGTATTTT	CASSFSGSGTDTQYF
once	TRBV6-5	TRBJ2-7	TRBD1	TGTGCCAGCTGGGACAGGCTGAGGGAGCAGTACTTC	CASWDRLREQYF
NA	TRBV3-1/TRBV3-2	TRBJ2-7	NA	TGTGCCAGCAGCCAAGACTGGGCCAAGTCCTACGAGCAGTACTTC	CASSQDWAKSYEQYF
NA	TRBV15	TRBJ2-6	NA	TGTGCCACCAGCAGAGTGGTAAGGAGCTCTGGGGCCAACGTCCTGACTTTC	CATSRVVRSSGANVLTF
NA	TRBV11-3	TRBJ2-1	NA	TGTGCCAGCAGCTTTGGCGGGCCCTCCTACAATGAGCAGTTCTTC	CASSFGGPSYNEQFF
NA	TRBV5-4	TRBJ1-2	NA	TGTGCCAGCAGCTTCAGGGGATATGGCTACACCTTC	CASSFRGYGYTF
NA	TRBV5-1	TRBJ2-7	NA	TGCGCCAGCAGCCAACAGCCCTACGAGCAGTACTTC	CASSQQPYEQYF
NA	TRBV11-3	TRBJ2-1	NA	TGTGCCAGCAGCTTAGAGAGGGTCCCTAGGGGGACCTACAATGAGCAGTTCTTC	CASSLERVPRGTYNEQFF
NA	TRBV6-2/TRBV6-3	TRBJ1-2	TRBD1	TGTGCCAGCAGTCCGTCCGGGACAGGGAATGGCTACACCTTC	CASSPSGTGNGYTF
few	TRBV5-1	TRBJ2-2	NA	TGCGCCAGCAGTTTCTCGACTCGGGGCACCGGGGAGCTGTTTTTT	CASSFSTRGTGELFF
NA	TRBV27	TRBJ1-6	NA	TGTGCCAGCAGTAAGACAGTCACCTATAATTCACCCCTCCACTTT	CASSKTVTYNSPLHF
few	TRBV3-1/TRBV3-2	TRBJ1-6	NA	TGTGCCAGCAGCCTGGACAGTGATTCACCCCTCCACTTT	CASSLDSDSPLHF
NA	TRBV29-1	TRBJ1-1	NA	TGCAGCGTTAAGGTCGACCAGGACACTGAAGCTTTCTTT	CSVKVDQDTEAFF
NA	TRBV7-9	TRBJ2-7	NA	TGTGCCAGCGCCCCGTACCTGGTTGGGGCGAGCGACGAGCAGTACTTC	CASAPYLVGASDEQYF
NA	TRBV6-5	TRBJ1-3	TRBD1	TGTGCCAGCGTGGGACAGGGACTGGGCACCATATATTTT	CASVGQGLGTIYF
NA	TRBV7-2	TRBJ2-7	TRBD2	TGTGCCAGCAGCCGGATGGGGGGGTACGAGCAGTACTTC	CASSRMGGYEQYF
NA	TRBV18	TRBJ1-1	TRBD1	TGTGCCAGCTCCGGACAGGCGGACACTGAAGCTTTCTTT	CASSGQADTEAFF
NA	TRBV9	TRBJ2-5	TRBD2	TGTGCCAGCAGCCCTCGGGGGGGGAGGGAGACCCAGTACTTC	CASSPRGGRETQYF
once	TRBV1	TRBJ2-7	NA	TGCACCAGCAGCCAAGATCGGGGGACTAGCGGGAGTAGATGGTACGAGCAGTACTTC	CTSSQDRGTSGSRWYEQYF
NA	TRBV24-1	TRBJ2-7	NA	TGTGCCACGATCGTCGGGGGAGGACTGTACGAGCAGTACTTC	CATIVGGGLYEQYF
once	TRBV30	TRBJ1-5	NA	TGTGCCTGGACGCAGGGACTTCCCGGCGGTCAGCCCCAGCATTTT	CAWTQGLPGGQPQHF